The 27 T cell receptor beta chains presented below share a single source sample, sequenced in a study of T-cell memory formation after mild COVID-19. MiXCR, run by TCRdb on the 5' RACE reads, gives a single entry per CDR3 protein. Among over 500,000 distinct CDR3 sequences listed, roughly 17% were seen once. The sequenced material came from PBMCs or a T cell subset sorted from them (not recorded which). The receptors stem from an adult woman who had mild COVID-19 (a few samples of this study predate the infection). Cell type and time point are not known.

This clonotype was observed a single time. The junction differs from germline at one of its ends, possibly a read error. CDR3 sequence reads: CPSSPAGMNTEAFF. CDR3 in DNA: TGTCCCAGCAGCCCGGCGGGTATGAACACTGAAGCTTTCTTT. The gene calls are TRBV7-9 and TRBJ1-1, with D unresolved. The CDR3 totals 14 residues. The V gene's germline CDR1 is SEHNR and CDR2 FQNEAQ (reference sequence).

This chain connects TRBV5-1 to TRBJ2-2, with D possibly TRBD1 on 5 matching bases. Germline CDR1 and CDR2: SGHRS and YFSETQ. The length of the CDR3 is 15 residues. V lost 2 bases and J lost 7, with 15 bases in between. CDR3 in amino acids: CASSFGHRVDGELFF. CDR3 DNA: TGCGCCAGCAGCTTCGGACACCGCGTTGACGGGGAGCTGTTTTTT.

This clonotype appeared a few times. The rearrangement joins TRBV7-3 to TRBJ2-3, with D perhaps TRBD2 (5 bases). The V gene's germline CDR1 is SGHTA and CDR2 FQGTGA. The CDR3 is made up of 10 amino acids. This CDR3 is CSGAGDTQYF. The CDR3 nucleotides are TGTTCTGGTGCGGGAGATACGCAGTATTTT.

This clonotype was seen only a few times. The chain uses TRBV2 and TRBJ1-1, with D unresolved. Germline V CDR1 and CDR2: SNHLY, FYNNEI. The CDR3 totals 14 residues. V was pared by 9 bases and J by 2 bases, with 16 bases between. CDR3 sequence reads: CASREAPANTEAFF. The CDR3 coding sequence is TGTGCCAGTCGAGAGGCCCCGGCAAACACTGAAGCTTTCTTT.

The chain employs TRBV5-5 and TRBJ1-1; the D is unclear. Germline CDR1 is SGHKS and CDR2 is YYEKEE (reference sequence). V was shortened by 0 bases and J by 5 bases, with 11 bases between the two germline ends. The CDR3 has 14 residues. The CDR3 spells CASSLGGSQTEAFF. Written as DNA, the CDR3 is TGTGCCAGCAGCTTGGGCGGGTCCCAGACTGAAGCTTTCTTT.

The V gene is TRBV12-3 or TRBV12-4, the J gene TRBJ2-2; D call uncertain. The CDR3 covers 15 residues. The V gene lost 6 bases and the J gene lost 0 bases, with 11 bases spanning the gap. The CDR3, as DNA: TGTGCCAGCAGGAAAGCAGAGCCGAACACCGGGGAGCTGTTTTTT. Protein: CASRKAEPNTGELFF.

This chain uses TRBV9 with TRBJ2-5, with 12 nucleotides matching TRBD2. Trimming cost V 5 bases and J 5 bases; bases outside gene matches: 7. Germline values: CDR1 SGDLS, CDR2 YYNGEE. CDR3 length equals 15 residues. The DNA of the CDR3 is TGTGCCAGCAGTATGACTAGCGGGAGATGGGAGACCCAGTACTTC. Translated, it gives CASSMTSGRWETQYF.

This chain connects TRBV2 to TRBJ2-1; a possible D gene is TRBD1 (5 bases). Germline CDR1 reads SNHLY; CDR2 reads FYNNEI. Between the trimmed V and J ends, which lost 4 bases and 9 bases, there was a span of 13 bases. CDR3 length equals 13 residues. The CDR3 spells CASSGEPRGEQFF. Written as DNA, the CDR3 is TGTGCCAGCAGTGGCGAGCCAAGGGGTGAGCAGTTCTTC. Supplemented by reference TRBV2 and TRBJ2-1, the full variable domain reads EPEVTQTPSHQVTQMGQEVILRCVPISNHLYFYWYRQILGQKVEFLVSFYNNEISEKSEIFDDQFSVERPDGSNFTLKIRSTKLEDSAMYFCASSGEPRGEQFFGPGTRLTVL.

This chain uses TRBV5-4 with TRBJ1-4; tentative D call: TRBD1 (6 bases). V was trimmed by 4 bases and J by 4 bases, leaving 11 bases between them. This CDR3 is built from 14 residues. CDR1 and CDR2 (germline): SGHNT, YYREEE (reference sequence). Here the CDR3 reads CASSPDRINEKLFF. The DNA of the CDR3 is TGTGCCAGCAGCCCGGACAGAATTAATGAAAAACTGTTTTTT.

J is TRBJ2-7 and V is TRBV15, with a possible D match to TRBD1 (6 bases). V shed 3 bases and J shed 7 bases, with 13 bases lying between them. Germline CDR1 reads LNHNV; CDR2 reads YYDKDF (reference sequence). This CDR3 contains 13 residues. This CDR3 reads CATSRLQGGEQYF. CDR3 DNA sequence: TGTGCCACCAGCAGGCTCCAAGGGGGAGAGCAGTACTTC.

This clonotype was detected only once. J is TRBJ2-3 and V is TRBV15; D call uncertain. This CDR3 contains 16 residues. CDR1 is LNHNV and CDR2 is YYDKDF in the germline V gene (reference sequence). With 0 bases removed from V and 2 bases from J, the gap between germline ends came to 12 bases. The CDR3 is CATSRDLAQTTDTQYF. In nucleotides, the CDR3 is TGTGCCACCAGCAGAGATTTAGCCCAGACCACAGATACGCAGTATTTT. The whole variable domain, filled in from reference TRBV15 and TRBJ2-3, reads DAMVIQNPRYQVTQFGKPVTLSCSQTLNHNVMYWYQQKSSQAPKLLFHYYDKDFNNEADTPDNFQSRRPNTSFCFLDIRSPGLGDTAMYLCATSRDLAQTTDTQYFGPGTRLTVL.

This clonotype was observed a few times. The V call is TRBV4-2, the J call TRBJ2-1; 7 bases are shared with TRBD2. This CDR3 comprises 16 residues. Losses at the gene ends were 4 bases for V and 3 bases for J; bases not matched to a gene: 9. Germline CDR1 and CDR2: LGHNA and YNFKEQ. The CDR3 region is CASSLSSGAVYNEQFF. The CDR3 DNA follows: TGTGCCAGCAGCCTTAGCAGCGGGGCCGTCTACAATGAGCAGTTCTTC.

The chain is built from TRBV12-3 or TRBV12-4 and TRBJ2-7; 8 bases are shared with TRBD1. This CDR3 comprises 15 residues. The ends lost 3 bases at V and 3 bases at J; junction bases unmatched: 7. The CDR3 is CASSLGQAGSYEQYF. CDR3 sequence (DNA): TGTGCCAGCAGTTTGGGACAGGCTGGGAGCTACGAGCAGTACTTC.

This clonotype has only a few counts. This chain joins TRBV6-1 and TRBJ2-5, with a possible D match to TRBD2 (6 bases). Germline V CDR1 and CDR2: MNHNS, SASEGT. This CDR3 contains 14 residues. V lost 7 bases, J lost 2 bases, and 14 bases lay in between. The CDR3 is CASIVQRGQETQYF. CDR3 sequence (DNA): TGTGCCAGCATCGTCCAACGGGGGCAAGAGACCCAGTACTTC.

This chain joins TRBV6-6 and TRBJ2-5; D might be TRBD1 (7 bases). Germline values: CDR1 MNHNY, CDR2 SVGAGI (reference sequence). V gave up 10 bases and J gave up 5 bases, with 8 bases separating them. This CDR3 is 10 amino acids long. The CDR3, as DNA: TGTGCCACAGGGGGGGAGACCCAGTACTTC. This gives the protein CATGGETQYF.

The chain carries TRBV10-3 and TRBJ2-3; D ambiguous. CDR1 is ENHRY and CDR2 is SYGVKD in the germline V gene. The ends were cut back, 2 bases at V and 2 bases at J, with 2 bases in the middle. This CDR3 has 12 residues. CDR3 in amino acids: CAISEATDTQYF. The CDR3 DNA reads as TGTGCCATCAGTGAGGCCACAGATACGCAGTATTTT.

Ten or more counts support this clonotype. The chain uses TRBV16 and TRBJ2-7, with 7 bases matching TRBD1. Germline V gene data show CDR1 as KGHSY and CDR2 as FQNENV. V lost 2 bases and J lost 9; bases outside the gene matches: 13. The CDR3 runs to 15 residues. The CDR3 nucleotides read TGTGCCAGCAGCCAACCTGACAGGGTCGCTCGGGGGCAGTACTTC. Translation: CASSQPDRVARGQYF.

This clonotype was observed a handful of times. The V gene is TRBV29-1, the J gene TRBJ1-2; possible D gene TRBD1, 5 bases. The V and J ends lost 3 bases and 5 bases respectively, with 13 bases between them. The CDR3 is made up of 13 amino acids. The V gene's germline CDR1 is SQVTM and CDR2 ANQGSEA. The CDR3 region has the DNA TGCAGCGTTGAGGGGACGGAGTTTTATGGCTACACCTTC. It translates to CSVEGTEFYGYTF. The variable domain in full, completed from reference TRBV29-1 and TRBJ1-2, reads SAVISQKPSRDICQRGTSLTIQCQVDSQVTMMFWYRQQPGQSLTLIATANQGSEATYESGFVIDKFPISRPNLTFSTLTVSNMSPEDSSIYLCSVEGTEFYGYTFGSGTRLTVV.

The J gene is TRBJ2-7, the V gene TRBV5-6, with 8 bases aligning to TRBD1. Germline CDR1 and CDR2: SGHDT and YYEEEE. V gave up 4 bases and J gave up 2 bases; unmatched junction bases: 14. The CDR3 length is 17 residues. This chain's CDR3 is CASSRIGGQEAAYEQYF. The DNA for the CDR3 is TGTGCCAGCAGCCGGATAGGGGGACAGGAGGCCGCCTACGAGCAGTACTTC. The whole variable domain, filled in from reference TRBV5-6 and TRBJ2-7, reads DAGVTQSPTHLIKTRGQQVTLRCSPKSGHDTVSWYQQALGQGPQFIFQYYEEEERQRGNFPDRFSGHQFPNYSSELNVNALLLGDSALYLCASSRIGGQEAAYEQYFGPGTRLTVT.

The CDR3 region has the DNA TGTGCCAGCAGTTCGGGACCGGTCGGAGAGACCCAGTACTTC. Protein product: CASSSGPVGETQYF. The V and J genes are TRBV28 and TRBJ2-5; D tentatively fits TRBD1 or TRBD2 (5 bases each). This CDR3 comprises 14 residues. V lost 4 bases to trimming and J lost 4 bases, with 13 bases between them. From germline, CDR1 is MDHEN and CDR2 SYDVKM.

This clonotype was counted at least ten times. The rearrangement uses TRBV25-1 and TRBJ2-3; 7 nucleotides agree with TRBD2. CDR3 size: 15 residues. J gave up 0 bases and V 6 bases, and 6 bases lay outside the gene matches. Germline assignment: CDR1 MGHDK and CDR2 SYGVNS. The CDR3 protein is CASSTTSSSTDTQYF. CDR3 in DNA: TGTGCCAGCAGCACGACTAGCAGCAGCACAGATACGCAGTATTTT. The entire variable domain, with the rest obtained from reference TRBV25-1 and TRBJ2-3, is as follows: EADIYQTPRYLVIGTGKKITLECSQTMGHDKMYWYQQDPGMELHLIHYSYGVNSTEKGDLSSESTVSRIRTEHFPLTLESARPSHTSQYLCASSTTSSSTDTQYFGPGTRLTVL.

Only a few counts were recorded for this clonotype. The J gene is TRBJ2-2, the V gene TRBV7-9; D ambiguous. CDR1 SEHNR and CDR2 FQNEAQ come from the germline V gene (reference sequence). The CDR3 is made up of 14 amino acids. The V and J ends lost 11 bases and 0 bases respectively, with 13 bases between them. The CDR3 region is CASRLEANTGELFF. The CDR3 region has the DNA TGTGCCTCAAGACTCGAAGCGAACACCGGGGAGCTGTTTTTT.

This clonotype was observed many times. This rearrangement joins TRBV5-5 to TRBJ1-1, with a tentative D call TRBD1 (6 bases). The V end was cut by 1 base, the J end by 3 bases, with 13 bases between. The CDR3 length is 15 residues. Germline assignment: CDR1 SGHKS and CDR2 YYEKEE (reference sequence). The CDR3 bases are TGTGCCAGCAGCTTGCGGGGGGCGCGGTACACTGAAGCTTTCTTT. The encoded protein is CASSLRGARYTEAFF.

This clonotype was seen only a few times. This chain connects TRBV5-1 to TRBJ1-2; D is ambiguous. Per germline, CDR1 SGHRS and CDR2 YFSETQ. Trimming took 1 base from V and 6 from J, leaving 22 bases between them. This CDR3 has 17 amino acids. The CDR3 DNA follows: TGCGCCAGCAGCTTGTTGCCCACCGCCGAGTCCGCAAATGGCTACACCTTC. Amino acids: CASSLLPTAESANGYTF.

The gene calls are TRBV9 and TRBJ1-1; D not certain. The CDR3 runs 14 residues. Germline assignment: CDR1 SGDLS and CDR2 YYNGEE. Trimming removed 2 bases from V and 7 bases from J, with 15 bases in between. CDR3 DNA: TGTGCCAGCAGCGTCGCGACTGCTGGGGATGAAGCTTTCTTT. This translates into CASSVATAGDEAFF. Based on the CDR3 plus reference TRBV9 and TRBJ1-1, the full variable domain is DSGVTQTPKHLITATGQRVTLRCSPRSGDLSVYWYQQSLDQGLQFLIQYYNGEERAKGNILERFSAQQFPDLHSELNLSSLELGDSALYFCASSVATAGDEAFFGQGTRLTVV.

This chain uses TRBV30 with TRBJ1-5; D unresolved. The CDR3 is made up of 14 amino acids. CDR1 GTSNPN and CDR2 SVGIG come from the germline V gene (reference sequence). The ends were cut back, 4 bases at V and 3 bases at J, with 13 bases in the middle. The CDR3 loop reads CAWTGSGFNQPQHF. The CDR3 DNA is TGTGCCTGGACAGGCTCGGGATTCAATCAGCCCCAGCATTTT.

In this sample, this clonotype turned up a few times. The rearrangement joins TRBV20-1 to TRBJ1-5, with D perhaps TRBD1 (5 bases). Germline CDR1 DFQATT, CDR2 SNEGSKA (reference sequence). This CDR3 has 13 residues. Deletions cut 3 bases from V and 4 bases from J, with 10 bases between. CDR3 sequence reads: CSARWDPNQPQHF. The CDR3 DNA follows: TGCAGTGCTAGGTGGGACCCTAATCAGCCCCAGCATTTT.